Sequencing of this T cell receptor (beta chain) was carried out in a study of blood T cell repertoires in COVID-19. The CDR3 is made up of 12 amino acids. Trimming left V 2 bases short and J 7 bases short, with 9 bases between. CDR1 is LGHDT and CDR2 is YNNKEL in the germline V gene (reference sequence). The data were produced by immunoSEQ multiplex PCR, yet TCRdb's version contains in-frame clones alone and is incomplete. The sample lists about 240,000 clones, around four fifths occurring once. Sequences were obtained from peripheral blood. This TCR came from a woman in her 70s with acute or convalescent COVID-19. The rearrangement links TRBV3-1 (or the pseudogene TRBV3-2) to TRBJ2-7, with D maybe TRBD1 (6 bases). CDR3 nucleotide sequence: TGTGCCAGCAGCCAACCTACAGGGGAGCAGTACTTC. Its protein is CASSQPTGEQYF.